This T cell receptor (beta chain) originates from a study of T cell responses to AZD1222 COVID-19 vaccine. Generated by immunoSEQ multiplex PCR, the TCRdb table keeps only in-frame clones and is missing some. The sample shows some 170,000 clones, under 95% of them seen only once. Study-wide results and limits: The span of vaccine-associated CD4 TCRs extended across spike, with dominance at 160-218 and 743-854. Close to half of all spike-specific TCRs reportedly target regions of the variants that are unmutated. Most donors were white British and more were female, and clonal diversity was possibly underestimated.

Doses given second, at about 4 or about 12 weeks, were pooled. Concerning this clone itself: The antigen is not known.

This receptor was taken from an adult who received the AZD1222 COVID-19 vaccine. Sample: peripheral blood, taken 28 days after the second AZD1222 dose.

CDR3 sequence (DNA): TGTGCCAACGGGACAGGGGGCCTCAATGAGCAGTTCTTC. This translates into CANGTGGLNEQFF. The chain uses TRBV2 and TRBJ2-1; 12 nucleotides match TRBD1. CDR3 length: 13 residues. CDR1 SNHLY and CDR2 FYNNEI come from the germline V gene. V lost 10 bases to trimming and J lost 6 bases; unmatched junction nucleotides: 4.